This TCR beta chain came from a study of CD8 T cells in ankylosing spondylitis. MiXCR, applied by TCRdb to the 5' RACE reads, yields one record per CDR3 protein. The sample records 500,000 or so distinct CDR3 sequences, about 5.2% being singletons. The study's findings and limits: CD8+ cells made up the disease-linked clones, which were relatively rare in peripheral blood. Blood of patients with ankylosing spondylitis appeared to be characterized by a TCR beta motif of several highly homologous variants.

The germline V gene encodes CDR1 MDHEN and CDR2 SYDVKM. V was cut by 5 bases and J by 1 base, with 15 bases left in between. The CDR3 runs to 15 residues. This clonotype was observed many times. Its antigen is not known. Sequencing was performed on blood, either unsorted or a sorted T cell fraction (not recorded which). This sequence originates from a male donor with ankylosing spondylitis. V is TRBV28 and J is TRBJ2-7; D is possibly TRBD2 (7 bases). The CDR3 sequence is CASSGGGRGSYEQYF. CDR3 sequence (DNA): TGTGCCAGCAGTGGGGGGGGCAGGGGATCCTACGAGCAGTACTTC. Looking up the rest from reference TRBV28 and TRBJ2-7 gives the full variable domain: DVKVTQSSRYLVKRTGEKVFLECVQDMDHENMFWYRQDPGLGLRLIYFSYDVKMKEKGDIPEGYSVSREKKERFSLILESASTNQTSMYLCASSGGGRGSYEQYFGPGTRLTVT.